The clone carrying this T cell receptor (beta chain) was recorded many times. Its antigen remains unknown. The data were obtained in a study of T cells after yellow fever vaccination. Study at large: For low cell numbers, libraries were made with SMART-Seq v4 Ultra Low Input.

The study, taken as a whole, reports: Most primary-vaccination clones reappeared after the booster (about 96% CD4, roughly 88% CD8). Abundant contaminating clonotypes from the bulk population could appear in FACS-sorted repertoires.

Generation of TCR cDNA used 5'RACE template switching (which added a universal primer site and UMIs). TCRdb analysed the 5' RACE reads with MiXCR anew, one entry per CDR3 protein. The sample lists some 100,000 distinct CDR3 sequences; 7.2% were seen once. From germline, CDR1 is ENHRY and CDR2 SYGVKD. Trimming pared 11 bases from V and 0 bases from J, leaving 13 bases between. The CDR3 is 14 residues long. The sequencing used CD4+ T cells sorted from PBMCs, collected around 45 days after the first yellow fever vaccination. J is TRBJ2-2 and V is TRBV10-3, with a tentative D call TRBD1 (6 bases). The TCR originated in a man between 18 and 35 years old who received the YFV17D yellow fever vaccine. CDR3 loop: CALRQEPNTGELFF. CDR3 bases: TGTGCCCTACGACAGGAACCGAACACCGGGGAGCTGTTTTTT.